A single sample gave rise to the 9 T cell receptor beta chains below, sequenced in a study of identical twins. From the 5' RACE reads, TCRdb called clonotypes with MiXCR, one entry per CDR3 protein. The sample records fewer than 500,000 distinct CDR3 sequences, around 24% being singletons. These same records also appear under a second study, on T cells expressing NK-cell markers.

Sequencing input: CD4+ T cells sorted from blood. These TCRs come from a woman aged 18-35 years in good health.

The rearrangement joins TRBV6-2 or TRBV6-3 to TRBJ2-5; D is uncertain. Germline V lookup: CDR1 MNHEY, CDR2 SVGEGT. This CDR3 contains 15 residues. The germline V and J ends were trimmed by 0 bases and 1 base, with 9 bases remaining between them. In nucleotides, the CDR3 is TGTGCCAGCAGTTACTCGTATAACGTCCAAGAGACCCAGTACTTC. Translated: CASSYSYNVQETQYF.

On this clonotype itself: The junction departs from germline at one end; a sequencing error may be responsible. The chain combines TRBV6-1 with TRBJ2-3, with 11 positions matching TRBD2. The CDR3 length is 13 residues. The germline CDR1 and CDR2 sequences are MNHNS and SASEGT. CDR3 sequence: CASSEFPASGGSF. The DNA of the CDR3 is TGTGCCAGCAGTGAATTCCCAGCTAGCGGGGGGTCTTTT.

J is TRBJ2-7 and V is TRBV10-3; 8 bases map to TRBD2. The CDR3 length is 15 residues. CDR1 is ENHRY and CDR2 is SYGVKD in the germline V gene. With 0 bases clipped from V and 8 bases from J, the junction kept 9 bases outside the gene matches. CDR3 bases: TGTGCCATCAGTGAGTCGATGAGCGGGAGCGCCAAGCAGTACTTC. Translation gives CAISESMSGSAKQYF.

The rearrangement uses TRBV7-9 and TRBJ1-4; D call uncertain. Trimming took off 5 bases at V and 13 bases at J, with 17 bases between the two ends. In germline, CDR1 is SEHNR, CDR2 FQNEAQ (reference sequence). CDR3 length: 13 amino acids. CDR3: CASSGTTTGRLFF. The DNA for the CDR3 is TGTGCCAGCAGCGGAACGACAACGGGGAGACTGTTTTTT. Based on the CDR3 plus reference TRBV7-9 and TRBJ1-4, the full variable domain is DTGVSQNPRHKITKRGQNVTFRCDPISEHNRLYWYRQTLGQGPEFLTYFQNEAQLEKSRLLSDRFSAERPKGSFSTLEIQRTEQGDSAMYLCASSGTTTGRLFFGSGTQLSVL.

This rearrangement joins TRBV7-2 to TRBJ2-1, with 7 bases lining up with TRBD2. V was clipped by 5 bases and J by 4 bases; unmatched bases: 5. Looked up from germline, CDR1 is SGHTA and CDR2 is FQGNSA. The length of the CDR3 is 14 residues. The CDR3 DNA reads TGTGCCAGCAGCCCGGGTAGCGGGTACAATGAGCAGTTCTTC. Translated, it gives CASSPGSGYNEQFF. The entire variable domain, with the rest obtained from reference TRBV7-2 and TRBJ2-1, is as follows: GAGVSQSPSNKVTEKGKDVELRCDPISGHTALYWYRQSLGQGLEFLIYFQGNSAPDKSGLPSDRFSAERTGGSVSTLTIQRTQQEDSAVYLCASSPGSGYNEQFFGPGTRLTVL.

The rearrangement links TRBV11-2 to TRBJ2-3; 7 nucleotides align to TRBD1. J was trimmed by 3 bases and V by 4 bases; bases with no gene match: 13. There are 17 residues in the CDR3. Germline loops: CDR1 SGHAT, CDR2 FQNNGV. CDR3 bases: TGTGCCAGCAGCTCAATCTACCAGGGGGTCCGGACAGATACGCAGTATTTT. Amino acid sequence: CASSSIYQGVRTDTQYF.

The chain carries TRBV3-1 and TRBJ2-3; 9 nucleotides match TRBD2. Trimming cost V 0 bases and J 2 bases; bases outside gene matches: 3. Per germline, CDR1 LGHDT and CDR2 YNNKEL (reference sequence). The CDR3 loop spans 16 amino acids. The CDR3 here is CASSQDLAGPTDTQYF. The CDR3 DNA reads TGTGCCAGCAGCCAAGACCTAGCGGGGCCCACAGATACGCAGTATTTT.

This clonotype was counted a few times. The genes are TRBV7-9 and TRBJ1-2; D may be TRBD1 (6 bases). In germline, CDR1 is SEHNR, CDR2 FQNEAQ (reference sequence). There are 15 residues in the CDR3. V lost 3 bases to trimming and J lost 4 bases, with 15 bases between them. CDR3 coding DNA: TGTGCCAGCAGCTTCACGGGGCAGGGGAGCTATGGCTACACCTTC. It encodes CASSFTGQGSYGYTF. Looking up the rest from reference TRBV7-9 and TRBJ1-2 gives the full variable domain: DTGVSQNPRHKITKRGQNVTFRCDPISEHNRLYWYRQTLGQGPEFLTYFQNEAQLEKSRLLSDRFSAERPKGSFSTLEIQRTEQGDSAMYLCASSFTGQGSYGYTFGSGTRLTVV.

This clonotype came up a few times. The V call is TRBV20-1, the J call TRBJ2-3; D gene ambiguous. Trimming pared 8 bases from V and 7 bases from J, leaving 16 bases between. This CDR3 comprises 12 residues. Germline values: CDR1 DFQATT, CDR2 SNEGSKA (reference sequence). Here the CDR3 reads CSSADELNTQYF. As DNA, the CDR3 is TGCAGTTCGGCGGACGAGCTCAATACGCAGTATTTT.